The source of this T cell receptor beta chain is a study of brain T cells in children with intractable seizures (dated by TCRdb to the early 2020s). Context from the whole study: As a first screen for immune gene transcripts, resected brain tissue from 50 or so pediatric epilepsy surgery cases was run on a NanoString immunology panel. Among the roughly twelve selected surgery cases, eight also had pre-surgery blood sequenced, leaving four with brain tissue only.

Taken from cysteine to phenylalanine, the CDR3 has 15 residues. The retained sequence is limited to the CDR3, 45 bases, with the frame set at the first base. CDR1 and CDR2, looked up from the germline V gene, are SGHVS and FQNEAQ. Between the V and J ends, shortened by 4 bases and 1 base respectively, the junction contains 11 bases. TCR beta chain sequences were generated from genomic DNA using the immunoSEQ assay. For the original study's pipeline: Any CDR3 sequence that did not begin with the conserved framework cysteine at position 104 was removed by hand. To get clonality, the normalized Shannon's Diversity Index was subtracted from one, giving values from 0 (maximal diversity) to 1 (oligoclonal). Chi-squared comparison-of-proportions tests were used to check whether the frequency of the same CDR3 differed between samples, for example brain versus blood. Public clonotypes were found through immuneACCESS searches, while the VDJdb browser was used to judge similarity to known antiviral clonotypes. Entries here come from immuneACCESS through TCRdb and include only in-frame sequences with V and J called. Some clones fail to appear in such tables; in the studies checked, an unresolved V gene covers under half of the shortfall, and the cause of the remainder is unknown. The V and J calls and clone size were taken over from that table, and D and trimming were inferred from the DNA. The sample data list 300,000 to 400,000 clones, and over 85% of these were observed just once. Of the sample, 5.7% falls within the top ten clones.

Summary of the overall study and its limitations: Viral specificity was inferred solely from CDR3 sequence similarity, and the HCMV serostatus of the patients was not known. Sequencing depth differed between pre- and post-surgery blood, so clones missing from the pre-surgery sample may reflect undersampling.

As concerns this clone: Its antigen remains unidentified. No base quality values were provided; no much bigger clone lies one nucleotide off.

Reading the label with the study, this specimen's time point is: blood from clinic visit 5 months post-surgery; TSC patient then seizure free. The surgery cases showing the highest brain T cell transcript signatures were chosen for TCR beta chain sequencing of brain tissue and, when available, of blood. Before surgery, patients had received at least one anti-epileptic drug. The TCR-sequenced patients were children whose drug-resistant epilepsy was caused by tuberous sclerosis complex, focal cortical dysplasia, Rasmussen encephalitis or hemimegalencephaly. The Monarch genomic DNA purification kit was used to extract bulk genomic DNA from unsorted brain tissue and whole blood.

The sample here was peripheral blood, taken less than 6 months after surgery. The TCR originated in a boy younger than two with tuberous sclerosis and intractable seizures. This sequence uses TRBV7-8 and TRBJ1-5, with an unclear D gene assignment. The sequence in DNA is TGTGCCAGCAGCTCGTCCCTTGGGAGCAATCAGCCCCAGCATTTT. This sequence encodes CASSSSLGSNQPQHF.